Presented here are 13 T cell receptor beta chains from one specimen sequenced in a study of cytomegalovirus exposure and HLA in healthy donors. PCR was performed using 60 Vbeta and 13 Jbeta primers. The table came from immunoSEQ multiplex PCR; TCRdb's copy has only in-frame clones and leaves some out. The data show about 120,000 clones, with around 60% seen just once and 9% to 10% held by the top ten. Sequenced sample: PBMCs. Receptor source: a man between 35 and 55 years old in good health and CMV-seropositive.

The rearrangement uses TRBV11-2 and TRBJ2-5; D is ambiguous. Trimming cost V 2 bases and J 4 bases, with 5 bases left between them. The CDR3 extends over 12 amino acids. Germline V CDR1 and CDR2: SGHAT, FQNNGV. The CDR3 nucleotides read TGTGCCAGCAGCTTAAATCTAGAGACCCAGTACTTC. Translation gives CASSLNLETQYF.

The rearrangement links TRBV4-2 to TRBJ1-4; possible D gene TRBD1, 6 bases. V lost 0 bases, J lost 7 bases, and 18 bases lay in between. CDR1 is LGHNA, CDR2 YNFKEQ, per germline. The CDR3 covers 17 residues. CDR3 sequence (DNA): TGTGCCAGCAGCCAAGAGCTAAATACAGGGCGGGTTGAAAAACTGTTTTTT. Amino acid sequence: CASSQELNTGRVEKLFF.

This clone was observed a handful of times. The rearrangement uses TRBV28 and TRBJ2-7, with 8 nucleotides matching TRBD2. This CDR3 region has 15 residues. Per the germline V gene, CDR1 is MDHEN and CDR2 is SYDVKM. V was pared by 5 bases and J by 2 bases, with 8 bases of the junction left unmatched. CDR3 DNA sequence: TGTGCCAGCAGTAAGCGGGAGTGGGGACCCTACGAGCAGTACTTC. It encodes CASSKREWGPYEQYF. Full variable domain (outside the CDR3, taken from reference TRBV28 and TRBJ2-7): DVKVTQSSRYLVKRTGEKVFLECVQDMDHENMFWYRQDPGLGLRLIYFSYDVKMKEKGDIPEGYSVSREKKERFSLILESASTNQTSMYLCASSKREWGPYEQYFGPGTRLTVT.

This clone was recorded once. The chain has TRBV30 and TRBJ2-7; 9 bases map to TRBD2. The germline gives CDR1 GTSNPN, CDR2 SVGIG (reference sequence). This CDR3 comprises 15 residues. With V trimmed by 0 bases and J by 5 bases, 8 bases remained unmatched. CDR3 sequence: CAWSVKIAGVNEQYF. Here the CDR3 DNA reads TGTGCCTGGAGTGTGAAGATAGCGGGAGTCAACGAGCAGTACTTC. Supplemented by reference TRBV30 and TRBJ2-7, the full variable domain reads SQTIHQWPATLVQPVGSPLSLECTVEGTSNPNLYWYRQAAGRGLQLLFYSVGIGQISSEVPQNLSASRPQDRQFILSSKKLLLSDSGFYLCAWSVKIAGVNEQYFGPGTRLTVT.

This clone has a handful of counts. J is TRBJ1-2 and V is TRBV28, with 8 bases identical to TRBD1. This CDR3 contains 16 residues. Germline values: CDR1 MDHEN, CDR2 SYDVKM. J lost 4 bases, V lost 4 bases, and 11 bases had no gene match. CDR3 protein: CASSSLLGQGGYGYTF. In nucleotides, the CDR3 is TGTGCCAGCAGTTCCTTACTTGGACAGGGAGGCTATGGCTACACCTTC.

The table lists this clone with a few counts. The chain is built from TRBV6-6 and TRBJ1-5; D is unclear. Germline-derived CDR1 and CDR2 are MNHNY and SVGAGI (reference sequence). The CDR3 consists of 15 residues. Trimming cost V 6 bases and J 1 base, with 13 bases left between them. CDR3 bases: TGTGCCAGCAGCGCCCGCTCGGGAAGCAATCAGCCCCAGCATTTT. Its protein product is CASSARSGSNQPQHF.

The chain has TRBV5-4 and TRBJ1-5; perhaps TRBD1 as D (6 bases). Germline lookup yields CDR1 SGHNT and CDR2 YYREEE (reference sequence). CDR3 length: 17 residues. The V end lost 4 bases, the J end lost 3 bases, and 20 bases lay between the germline ends. The CDR3 DNA reads as TGTGCCAGCAGCCTAGGGCCGGGACAAGGAACCAATCAGCCCCAGCATTTT. Translated: CASSLGPGQGTNQPQHF.

The sample holds a few counts of this clone. The chain uses TRBV4-1 and TRBJ1-6; the D gene is possibly TRBD1 (6 bases). Per the germline V gene, CDR1 is MGHRA and CDR2 is YSYEKL. V lost 1 base and J 9 bases, leaving 10 bases between the germline ends. The CDR3 contains 14 residues. This chain's CDR3 is CASSQARGTSPLHF. The CDR3 nucleotides are TGCGCCAGCAGCCAAGCTAGGGGGACTTCACCCCTCCACTTT.

This clone was seen a handful of times. The chain carries TRBV11-3 and TRBJ2-2; 7 bases are a match to TRBD2. The CDR3 runs 15 residues. V gave up 2 bases and J gave up 5 bases; unmatched junction bases: 5. Per the germline V gene, CDR1 is SGHNT and CDR2 is YENEEA. The CDR3 sequence is CASSLSRGGTGELFF. The CDR3 DNA is TGTGCCAGCAGCTTAAGTCGGGGAGGGACCGGGGAGCTGTTTTTT.

The chain recombines TRBV6-5 with TRBJ2-2; 7 bases fit TRBD1. V dropped 2 bases and J dropped 7; count of bases not matched to a gene: 4. This CDR3 region has 14 residues. CDR1 is MNHEY and CDR2 is SVGAGI in the germline V gene. The CDR3 here is CASSYRGQGGELFF. In nucleotides, the CDR3 is TGTGCCAGCAGTTACAGGGGGCAAGGCGGGGAGCTGTTTTTT.

The V and J genes are TRBV29-1 and TRBJ1-2; 8 bases are a match to TRBD1. CDR1 is SQVTM and CDR2 is ANQGSEA in the germline V gene. This CDR3 is 13 amino acids long. Trimming cost V 3 bases and J 4 bases; bases outside gene matches: 4. The CDR3 DNA reads as TGCAGCGTTGACGACAGGGGTCTCTATGGCTACACCTTC. Its protein is CSVDDRGLYGYTF. Full variable domain (outside the CDR3, taken from reference TRBV29-1 and TRBJ1-2): SAVISQKPSRDICQRGTSLTIQCQVDSQVTMMFWYRQQPGQSLTLIATANQGSEATYESGFVIDKFPISRPNLTFSTLTVSNMSPEDSSIYLCSVDDRGLYGYTFGSGTRLTVV.

The chain employs TRBV14 and TRBJ2-7; TRBD1 matches at 9 bases. Germline assignment: CDR1 SGHDN and CDR2 FVKESK. The V segment lost 4 bases and the J segment 7 bases; nucleotides outside the gene matches: 8. The CDR3 totals 14 residues. The CDR3 DNA reads TGTGCCAGCAGCCCTAGGACAGGGGCGTGGGAGCAGTACTTC. Protein product: CASSPRTGAWEQYF.

V usage is TRBV11-2 and J usage is TRBJ2-7, with a weak D call TRBD2 (7 bases). CDR1 and CDR2 (germline): SGHAT, FQNNGV. V gave up 4 bases and J gave up 1 base, with 23 bases separating them. The CDR3 is made up of 18 amino acids. As DNA, the CDR3 is TGTGCCAGCAGCTCGCCTCAAGGGGGGCAGGGAGGGTCCTACGAGCAGTACTTC. It encodes CASSSPQGGQGGSYEQYF.